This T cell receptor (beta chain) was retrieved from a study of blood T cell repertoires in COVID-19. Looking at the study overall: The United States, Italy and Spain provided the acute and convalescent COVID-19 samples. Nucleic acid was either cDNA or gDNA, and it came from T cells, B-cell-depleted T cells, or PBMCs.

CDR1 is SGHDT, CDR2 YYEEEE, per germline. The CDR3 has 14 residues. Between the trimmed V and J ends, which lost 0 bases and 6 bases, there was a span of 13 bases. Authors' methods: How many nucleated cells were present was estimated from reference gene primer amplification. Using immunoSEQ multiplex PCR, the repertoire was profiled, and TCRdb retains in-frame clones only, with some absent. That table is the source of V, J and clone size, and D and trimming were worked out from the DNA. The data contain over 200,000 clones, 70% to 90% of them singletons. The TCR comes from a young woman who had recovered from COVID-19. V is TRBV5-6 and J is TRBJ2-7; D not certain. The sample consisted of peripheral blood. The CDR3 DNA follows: TGTGCCAGCAGCTTGGAAACGGCGGTGAGCGAGCAGTACTTC. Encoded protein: CASSLETAVSEQYF. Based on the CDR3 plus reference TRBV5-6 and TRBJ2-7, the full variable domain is DAGVTQSPTHLIKTRGQQVTLRCSPKSGHDTVSWYQQALGQGPQFIFQYYEEEERQRGNFPDRFSGHQFPNYSSELNVNALLLGDSALYLCASSLETAVSEQYFGPGTRLTVT.